The 10 T cell receptor beta chains listed next were all sequenced from one sample in a study of blood T cell repertoires in COVID-19. Assay used: immunoSEQ multiplex PCR; TCRdb lists only in-frame clones, some missing. The table lists around 180,000 clones, 86% of them singletons. The specimen sequenced was peripheral blood. The origin of the receptors is a woman aged 25 to 45 with active or convalescent COVID-19.

V gene TRBV24-1 combines with J gene TRBJ2-3; 9 bases align to TRBD1. Germline V gene sequence: CDR1 KGHDR, CDR2 SFDVKD. Trimming removed 9 bases from V and 4 bases from J; junction bases left unmatched: 7. The CDR3 length is 14 residues. CDR3 DNA sequence: TGTGCCACCTCGACAGGGGGAGGATCAGATACGCAGTATTTT. It encodes CATSTGGGSDTQYF.

This rearrangement joins TRBV11-3 to TRBJ1-1, with unresolved D. V dropped 0 bases and J dropped 4 bases, with 12 bases sitting between them. Germline CDR1 SGHNT, CDR2 YENEEA. The CDR3 sequence is 15 residues long. CDR3 in DNA: TGTGCCAGCAGCTTAGAGGCGGGTAGGGCCACTGAAGCTTTCTTT. Translation gives CASSLEAGRATEAFF.

A single count supports this clone. The genes are TRBV19 and TRBJ1-1; 9 bases match TRBD1. Germline trimming cut 8 bases from V and 11 bases from J; bases unmatched to any gene: 18. The germline V gene has CDR1 LNHDA and CDR2 SQIVND (reference sequence). This CDR3 contains 15 residues. The CDR3 protein is CASSPRGQGHARAFF. DNA for the CDR3: TGTGCCAGTTCCCCCAGGGGACAGGGACACGCGAGGGCTTTCTTT.

V usage is TRBV6-1 and J usage is TRBJ1-2; D might be TRBD1 (6 bases). Germline CDR1 reads MNHNS; CDR2 reads SASEGT. The CDR3 length is 13 residues. Trimming took 3 bases from V and 7 from J, leaving 12 bases between them. The CDR3 here is CASSDLGGGGYTF. The CDR3 DNA reads TGTGCCAGCAGTGATCTAGGGGGTGGTGGCTACACCTTC.

In its sample, this clone was seen a few times. The chain has TRBV9 and TRBJ1-5; possibly TRBD1 for D (6 bases). The CDR3 length is 14 residues. Germline CDR1 SGDLS, CDR2 YYNGEE. The CDR3 nucleotides read TGTGAGAGGGGGAGCCTTTATAGCAATCAGCCCCAGCATTTT. Translation: CERGSLYSNQPQHF.

V is TRBV6-6 and J is TRBJ2-7, with 7 positions matching TRBD2. There are 16 residues in the CDR3. Trimming at V came to 6 bases and at J to 4 bases, leaving 15 bases not matched to a gene. Germline loops: CDR1 MNHNY, CDR2 SVGAGI (reference sequence). CDR3: CASREGRLAESYEQYF. CDR3 DNA sequence: TGTGCCAGCAGAGAGGGGAGGCTAGCGGAAAGTTACGAGCAGTACTTC.

J is TRBJ2-1 and V is TRBV11-3; D not certain. The V gene's germline CDR1 is SGHNT and CDR2 YENEEA. Trimming took off 3 bases at V and 0 bases at J, with 6 bases between the two ends. The CDR3 has 14 amino acids. The CDR3 region has the DNA TGTGCCAGCAGCTTGAGGATCTCCTACAATGAGCAGTTCTTC. Translating it yields CASSLRISYNEQFF.

The J gene is TRBJ2-7, the V gene TRBV19, with D unresolved. The CDR3 sequence is 13 residues long. V dropped 3 bases and J dropped 2 bases, with 8 bases sitting between them. Germline V gene sequence: CDR1 LNHDA, CDR2 SQIVND (reference sequence). The CDR3 loop reads CASSITVTYEQYF. DNA for the CDR3: TGTGCCAGTAGTATTACGGTTACCTACGAGCAGTACTTC.

This sequence joins TRBV6-6 and TRBJ1-4, with 7 nucleotides matching TRBD1. Germline trimming cut 6 bases from V and 7 bases from J; bases unmatched to any gene: 14. The germline V gene has CDR1 MNHNY and CDR2 SVGAGI (reference sequence). This CDR3 has 16 amino acids. CDR3 sequence: CASSPGVDRLSEKLFF. The DNA of the CDR3 is TGTGCCAGCAGCCCAGGCGTGGACAGGCTTAGTGAAAAACTGTTTTTT.

This clone came up once. The chain couples TRBV7-6 to TRBJ2-7, with TRBD2 as a possible D gene (6 bases). Germline CDR1 is SGHVS and CDR2 is FNYEAQ. The CDR3 extends over 16 amino acids. The germline V and J ends were trimmed by 0 bases and 5 bases, with 17 bases remaining between them. CDR3 nucleotides: TGTGCCAGCAGCTTAGCGTATACCGGGGGTCTCGACGAGCAGTACTTC. It codes for CASSLAYTGGLDEQYF.